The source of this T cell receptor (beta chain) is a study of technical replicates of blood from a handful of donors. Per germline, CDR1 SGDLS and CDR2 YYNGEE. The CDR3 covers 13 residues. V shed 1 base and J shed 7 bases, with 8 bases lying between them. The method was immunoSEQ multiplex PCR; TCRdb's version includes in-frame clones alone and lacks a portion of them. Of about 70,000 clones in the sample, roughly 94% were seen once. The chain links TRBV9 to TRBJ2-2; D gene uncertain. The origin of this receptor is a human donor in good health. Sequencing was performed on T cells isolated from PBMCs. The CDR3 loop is CASSVRSGGELFF. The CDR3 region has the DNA TGTGCCAGCAGCGTAAGGAGTGGCGGGGAGCTGTTTTTT.